This T cell receptor (beta chain) comes out of a study of cytomegalovirus exposure and HLA in healthy donors. Trimming took off 5 bases at V and 3 bases at J, with 14 bases between the two ends. The germline V gene has CDR1 SGHAT and CDR2 FQDESV (reference sequence). The CDR3 runs to 15 residues. Both 60 Vbeta primers and 13 Jbeta primers went into the PCR. Libraries were prepared by immunoSEQ multiplex PCR; TCRdb keeps only in-frame clonotypes and omits some of them. The sample table sets out tens of thousands of clones. In terms of frequency, this clone is medium-sized. What it binds is unknown. General study points: Later on, analysis showed that most CMV-associated TCR beta chains appeared to be HLA-restricted. Immune exposure data for these donors was limited to CMV serostatus. The Asian-associated ancestry cluster reportedly had fewer N-insertions than the approximately 670-donor mean in a later analysis.

The clonotype originates from a man younger than 40 in good health and CMV-seropositive. The specimen was PBMCs. V is TRBV11-1 and J is TRBJ2-1; a weak D match, TRBD2 (5 bases). The CDR3 DNA reads TGTGCCAGCAGCGCTGCAGCGGAGATCTACAATGAGCAGTTCTTC. Amino acid sequence: CASSAAAEIYNEQFF.